Presented here are 29 T cell receptor beta chains from one specimen sequenced in a study of CD8 T cells in Susac syndrome. Random hexamers served to reverse transcribe roughly 0.5 to 1 ug RNA. TCRdb reanalysed the immunoSEQ multiplex PCR reads using MiXCR and keeps one entry per CDR3 protein. The table records some 200,000 distinct CDR3 sequences, 95% of them present only once. Sequencing was performed on CD8+ T cells from PBMCs. The receptors here all came from a human donor with Susac syndrome.

The gene calls are TRBV2 and TRBJ2-2, with TRBD2 matching 8 bases. Unmatched junction bases numbered 2, after V lost 1 base and J lost 4 bases. This CDR3 has 15 amino acids. Germline CDR1 and CDR2: SNHLY and FYNNEI. The CDR3: CASSEVGGATGELFF. In nucleotides, the CDR3 is TGTGCCAGCAGTGAAGTCGGGGGGGCCACCGGGGAGCTGTTTTTT.

V gene TRBV28 combines with J gene TRBJ2-7; D not resolved. This CDR3 region has 13 residues. The V end lost 3 bases, the J end lost 1 base, and 7 bases lay between the germline ends. CDR1 MDHEN and CDR2 SYDVKM come from the germline V gene. Here the CDR3 reads CASSLYESYEQYF. The CDR3 coding sequence is TGTGCCAGCAGTTTGTACGAATCCTACGAGCAGTACTTC.

J is TRBJ2-5 and V is TRBV29-1; 8 bases align to TRBD1. Germline loops: CDR1 SQVTM, CDR2 ANQGSEA. The CDR3 is 14 residues long. V lost 3 bases to trimming and J lost 9 bases; unmatched junction nucleotides: 12. The CDR3 coding sequence is TGCAGCGTTGAGTCCAGGGGGCGCAGGGATCCCCAGTACTTC. Encoded protein: CSVESRGRRDPQYF. The variable domain in full, with the rest retrieved from reference TRBV29-1 and TRBJ2-5, is SAVISQKPSRDICQRGTSLTIQCQVDSQVTMMFWYRQQPGQSLTLIATANQGSEATYESGFVIDKFPISRPNLTFSTLTVSNMSPEDSSIYLCSVESRGRRDPQYFGPGTRLLVL.

J is TRBJ2-3 and V is TRBV20-1; D unclear. CDR1 and CDR2 from the germline V gene are DFQATT and SNEGSKA (reference sequence). The V end lost 5 bases, the J end lost 2 bases, and 11 bases lay between the germline ends. The CDR3 loop spans 13 amino acids. DNA for the CDR3: TGCAGTGCTTTTAACCCCACCACAGATACGCAGTATTTT. Translated, it gives CSAFNPTTDTQYF.

The chain joins TRBV29-1 to TRBJ1-2, with 8 nucleotides matching TRBD1. The germline CDR1 and CDR2 sequences are SQVTM and ANQGSEA. The length of the CDR3 is 12 residues. The ends lost 6 bases at V and 8 bases at J; junction bases unmatched: 8. The chain's CDR3 is CSVERQGIGYTF. Written as DNA, the CDR3 is TGCAGCGTCGAAAGACAGGGGATCGGCTACACCTTC. The full variable domain, rest sourced from reference TRBV29-1 and TRBJ1-2, is SAVISQKPSRDICQRGTSLTIQCQVDSQVTMMFWYRQQPGQSLTLIATANQGSEATYESGFVIDKFPISRPNLTFSTLTVSNMSPEDSSIYLCSVERQGIGYTFGSGTRLTVV.

This clonotype was seen just once. V and J are TRBV4-1 and TRBJ2-7, with D hard to call. Trimming pared 0 bases from V and 4 bases from J, leaving 10 bases between. The CDR3 loop spans 14 amino acids. The germline V gene has CDR1 MGHRA and CDR2 YSYEKL. In DNA form, the CDR3 reads TGCGCCAGCAGCCAAGAAGAAAGAGGTTACGAGCAGTACTTC. It specifies CASSQEERGYEQYF.

There are a few counts of this clonotype. The V and J genes are TRBV6-5 and TRBJ2-2; D remains ambiguous. With 2 bases removed from V and 3 bases from J, the gap between germline ends came to 1 base. Looked up from germline, CDR1 is MNHEY and CDR2 is SVGAGI. The CDR3 has 12 residues. This CDR3 is CASSYHTGELFF. The CDR3 nucleotides are TGTGCCAGCAGTTACCACACCGGGGAGCTGTTTTTT.

The chain employs TRBV2 and TRBJ2-7, with D possibly being TRBD1 (5 bases). The CDR3 is 13 residues long. Trimming shortened V by 10 bases and J by 3 bases, and 16 bases separated the two germline ends. The V gene's germline CDR1 is SNHLY and CDR2 FYNNEI. The CDR3, as DNA: TGTGCCACGACCGGCAGGGAAAACTACGAGCAGTACTTC. Translation: CATTGRENYEQYF.

The V and J genes are TRBV12-3 or TRBV12-4 and TRBJ2-1; D uncertain. There are 15 residues in the CDR3. The ends were cut back, 5 bases at V and 9 bases at J, with 20 bases in the middle. The chain's CDR3 is CASSPMTPGPGEQFF. CDR3 DNA sequence: TGTGCCAGCAGTCCTATGACCCCAGGTCCGGGTGAGCAGTTCTTC.

In its sample, this clonotype was seen once. The V gene is TRBV2, the J gene TRBJ1-1; D call uncertain. Germline V gene sequence: CDR1 SNHLY, CDR2 FYNNEI. The CDR3 totals 13 residues. The V end was cut by 6 bases, the J end by 0 bases, with 8 bases between. The CDR3 reads CASRDGMNTEAFF. The CDR3 DNA is TGTGCCAGCAGGGACGGTATGAACACTGAAGCTTTCTTT.

The rearrangement joins TRBV9 to TRBJ1-2; possible D gene TRBD1, 6 bases. The V end lost 4 bases, the J end lost 7 bases, and 17 bases lay between the germline ends. CDR3 length: 14 residues. In germline, CDR1 is SGDLS, CDR2 YYNGEE. The CDR3 sequence: CASSPSGGGAGYTF. The DNA for the CDR3 is TGTGCCAGCAGCCCCAGTGGGGGGGGCGCTGGCTACACCTTC.

The V call is TRBV6-2 or TRBV6-3, the J call TRBJ2-7; 14 positions agree with TRBD2. CDR3 size: 15 residues. Germline CDR1 is MNHEY and CDR2 is SVGEGT. J was trimmed by 3 bases and V by 5 bases; bases with no gene match: 3. The CDR3 bases are TGTGCCAGCAGTCGAGGGACTAGCGGGAGCTACGAGCAGTACTTC. This codes for CASSRGTSGSYEQYF.

This chain joins TRBV7-3 and TRBJ1-6, with 10 nucleotides matching TRBD1. J was trimmed by 8 bases and V by 3 bases; bases with no gene match: 1. CDR3 length equals 14 residues. In germline, CDR1 is SGHTA, CDR2 FQGTGA. CDR3 amino acids: CASSLDRGDSPLHF. The CDR3 bases are TGTGCCAGCAGCTTGGACAGGGGGGATTCACCCCTCCACTTT.

V is TRBV4-1 and J is TRBJ2-7; 9 nucleotides agree with TRBD2. Trimming at V came to 0 bases and at J to 4 bases, leaving 4 bases not matched to a gene. CDR1 is MGHRA, CDR2 YSYEKL, per germline. This CDR3 is built from 15 residues. The DNA for the CDR3 is TGCGCCAGCAGCCAAGATTCTAGCGGGGTTTACGAGCAGTACTTC. Translation gives CASSQDSSGVYEQYF.

This clonotype was detected only once. The rearrangement uses TRBV12-3 or TRBV12-4 and TRBJ2-7; maybe TRBD2 (6 bases). This CDR3 is built from 14 residues. V shed 3 bases and J shed 1 base, with 10 bases lying between them. CDR3 sequence: CASSFGRDSYEQYF. The CDR3 DNA reads TGTGCCAGCAGTTTTGGGCGGGATTCCTACGAGCAGTACTTC.

The rearrangement uses TRBV20-1 and TRBJ2-1; 9 positions agree with TRBD2. J lost 7 bases, V lost 3 bases, and 7 bases had no gene match. CDR3 length: 14 amino acids. Germline V gives CDR1 DFQATT, CDR2 SNEGSKA (reference sequence). CDR3 amino acids: CSASAGGLGNEQFF. The CDR3 DNA follows: TGCAGTGCTAGTGCGGGAGGGCTGGGGAATGAGCAGTTCTTC.

The rearrangement links TRBV7-2 to TRBJ2-6, with TRBD1 as a possible D gene (6 bases). Germline V lookup: CDR1 SGHTA, CDR2 FQGNSA. This CDR3 has 18 amino acids. V was pared by 1 base and J by 0 bases, with 13 bases between. The CDR3 DNA sequence: TGTGCCAGCAGCTTAGGACAGGCCACCAGCTCTGGGGCCAACGTCCTGACTTTC. Its translation: CASSLGQATSSGANVLTF.

The chain joins TRBV27 to TRBJ2-7; D is perhaps TRBD2 (5 bases). The CDR3 totals 14 residues. The V gene's germline CDR1 is MNHEY and CDR2 SMNVEV (reference sequence). Trimming left V 5 bases short and J 4 bases short, with 15 bases between. The CDR3 sequence is CASSPRTPPYEQYF. The CDR3 region has the DNA TGTGCCAGCAGTCCTCGGACTCCTCCGTACGAGCAGTACTTC.

V gene TRBV9 combines with J gene TRBJ2-3, with D unclear. The CDR3 has 16 residues. With 0 bases removed from V and 0 bases from J, the gap between germline ends came to 11 bases. Germline V gives CDR1 SGDLS, CDR2 YYNGEE. This CDR3 reads CASSVARDRSTDTQYF. In DNA form, the CDR3 reads TGTGCCAGCAGCGTAGCGAGAGACCGTAGCACAGATACGCAGTATTTT.

This rearrangement joins TRBV10-3 to TRBJ2-6; D gene uncertain. V was pared by 6 bases and J by 1 base, with 10 bases between. CDR1 is ENHRY, CDR2 SYGVKD, per germline. This CDR3 is built from 15 residues. In DNA form, the CDR3 reads TGTGCCATCAGCGCCGCCTTATCTGGGGCCAACGTCCTGACTTTC. It is translated as CAISAALSGANVLTF.

The CDR3, as DNA: TGCGCCAGCAGCACCCGGGACAGGACACAAGAGACCCAGTACTTC. Encoded protein: CASSTRDRTQETQYF. The chain is built from TRBV4-1 and TRBJ2-5, with 8 bases that match TRBD1. This CDR3 has 15 residues. Losses at the gene ends were 5 bases for V and 2 bases for J; bases not matched to a gene: 7. Germline V gene lookup returns CDR1 MGHRA and CDR2 YSYEKL.

The DNA for the CDR3 is TGTGCCAGCAGCGTTACCGGGACAGGGAATGGCTACACCTTC. It codes for CASSVTGTGNGYTF. This rearrangement joins TRBV7-2 to TRBJ1-2; 9 bases fit TRBD1. CDR1 SGHTA and CDR2 FQGNSA come from the germline V gene. The CDR3 spans 14 residues. V dropped 5 bases and J dropped 6; count of bases not matched to a gene: 7.

The chain carries TRBV30 and TRBJ1-2; perhaps TRBD1 as D (6 bases). The CDR3 is 12 residues long. Trimming left V 2 bases short and J 8 bases short, with 12 bases between. In germline, CDR1 is GTSNPN, CDR2 SVGIG (reference sequence). The CDR3 protein is CAWSSNRVGYTF. The CDR3 nucleotides are TGTGCCTGGAGTTCAAACAGGGTCGGCTACACCTTC.

This rearrangement joins TRBV5-4 to TRBJ2-5; the D gene is possibly TRBD1 (7 bases). The CDR3 spans 16 residues. Trimming shortened V by 2 bases and J by 5 bases, and 19 bases separated the two germline ends. Germline V gives CDR1 SGHNT, CDR2 YYREEE (reference sequence). In nucleotides, the CDR3 is TGTGCCAGCAGCTTAGAGGGGCAGGGGGGTTGGGAGACCCAGTACTTC. As protein: CASSLEGQGGWETQYF. The variable domain in full, completed from reference TRBV5-4 and TRBJ2-5, reads ETGVTQSPTHLIKTRGQQVTLRCSSQSGHNTVSWYQQALGQGPQFIFQYYREEENGRGNFPPRFSGLQFPNYSSELNVNALELDDSALYLCASSLEGQGGWETQYFGPGTRLLVL.

This chain links TRBV12-3 or TRBV12-4 with TRBJ1-5; D remains unclear. V was clipped by 7 bases and J by 10 bases, with 20 bases between them. The CDR3 totals 14 residues. CDR3 nucleotide sequence: TGTGCCAGCAATAAATTTGGGTATGTAGGTCCCCAGCATTTT. It is translated as CASNKFGYVGPQHF.

The chain recombines TRBV27 with TRBJ2-3; no clear D. The CDR3 extends over 15 amino acids. Germline CDR1 reads MNHEY; CDR2 reads SMNVEV (reference sequence). V was pared by 0 bases and J by 2 bases, with 9 bases between. The CDR3 nucleotides read TGTGCCAGCAGTTTATCACGAGCCCACACAGATACGCAGTATTTT. Translating it yields CASSLSRAHTDTQYF.

The sample holds a few counts of this clonotype. The chain couples TRBV19 to TRBJ2-6; D gene ambiguous. Trimming stripped 6 bases from V and 2 bases from J, with 5 bases between. This CDR3 is 13 amino acids long. Germline V gene sequence: CDR1 LNHDA, CDR2 SQIVND (reference sequence). CDR3 nucleotide sequence: TGTGCCAGTAGGGGTACTGGGGCCAACGTCCTGACTTTC. It translates to CASRGTGANVLTF.

The chain carries TRBV30 and TRBJ1-4, with TRBD1 matching 11 bases. The V gene's germline CDR1 is GTSNPN and CDR2 SVGIG (reference sequence). Trimming removed 7 bases from V and 7 bases from J; junction bases left unmatched: 5. This CDR3 has 13 amino acids. CDR3 DNA sequence: TGTGCCTTGGACAGGGGGCGTCGTGAAAAACTGTTTTTT. This codes for CALDRGRREKLFF.

This clonotype has a single count. This sequence joins TRBV5-6 and TRBJ2-5; possibly TRBD2 for D (5 bases). Trimming cost V 2 bases and J 4 bases, with 15 bases left between them. The germline V gene encodes CDR1 SGHDT and CDR2 YYEEEE. The CDR3 covers 15 residues. The CDR3 coding sequence is TGTGCCAGCAGCTTTGGGAGTTGGGTCTTAGAGACCCAGTACTTC. Its protein product is CASSFGSWVLETQYF.